Listed below are T cell receptor beta chains from one sample, sequenced in a study of blood T cell repertoires in COVID-19. Assay used: immunoSEQ multiplex PCR; TCRdb lists only in-frame clones, some missing. Seen here are about 50,000 clones, approximately 87% observed once, and the top ten hold less than 6.5%. The sample consisted of peripheral blood. These receptors all stem from a woman aged 55-70 years with acute or convalescent COVID-19. The CDR3 runs from the conserved cysteine through the conserved F or W. A D gene is named only where the DNA matches it firmly. Some rows have no size entry. The others give once, few or many, or a class for an expanded clone.

CDR3: CASRATGIGGYTF
DNA: TGTGCCAGCAGGGCAACAGGGATAGGTGGCTACACCTTC
J: TRBJ1-2
D: -
V: TRBV27
size: -

CDR3: CASSQGRVNTEAFF
DNA: TGTGCCAGCAGCCAAGGACGGGTGAACACTGAAGCTTTCTTT
J: TRBJ1-1
D: -
V: TRBV3-1/TRBV3-2
size: -

CDR3: CASSFDRGQETQYF
DNA: TGTGCCAGCAGCTTCGACAGGGGTCAAGAGACCCAGTACTTC
J: TRBJ2-5
D: TRBD1
V: TRBV7-2
size: few

CDR3: CASSQDTSYEQYF
DNA: TGCGCCAGCAGCCAGGACACTTCCTACGAGCAGTACTTC
J: TRBJ2-7
D: -
V: TRBV5-1
size: -

CDR3: CASSQVTSDTHEQYF
DNA: TGCGCCAGCAGCCAAGTGACTAGCGATACCCACGAGCAGTACTTC
J: TRBJ2-7
D: TRBD2
V: TRBV4-1
size: few

CDR3: CASSQEQGAHYEQYF
DNA: TGTGCCAGCAGCCAAGAACAGGGGGCCCACTACGAGCAGTACTTC
J: TRBJ2-7
D: TRBD1
V: TRBV4-2
size: -

CDR3: CASSLSGTDTQYF
DNA: TGTGCCAGCAGCTTAAGCGGGACAGATACGCAGTATTTT
J: TRBJ2-3
D: -
V: TRBV7-6
size: -

CDR3: CASSLTGESDGYTF
DNA: TGTGCCAGCAGCTTGACAGGGGAGAGTGATGGCTACACCTTC
J: TRBJ1-2
D: TRBD1
V: TRBV7-9
size: -

CDR3: CASSSGTSGGAGEQFF
DNA: TGCGCCAGCAGCAGCGGGACTAGCGGGGGGGCCGGTGAGCAGTTCTTC
J: TRBJ2-1
D: TRBD2
V: TRBV5-1
size: -

CDR3: CASSFLAVNTGELFF
DNA: TGTGCCAGCAGCTTTCTAGCGGTGAACACCGGGGAGCTGTTTTTT
J: TRBJ2-2
D: TRBD2
V: TRBV5-5
size: few

CDR3: CASSSGTGGWETQYF
DNA: TGTGCCAGCAGTTCCGGGACAGGGGGCTGGGAGACCCAGTACTTC
J: TRBJ2-5
D: TRBD1
V: TRBV7-6
size: -

CDR3: CASSPRVGEKLFF
DNA: TGTGCCAGCAGCCCGCGGGTGGGGGAAAAACTGTTTTTT
J: TRBJ1-4
D: -
V: TRBV5-5
size: -

CDR3: CASSPGVSYNEQFF
DNA: TGTGCCAGCAGCCCCGGGGTTTCCTACAATGAGCAGTTCTTC
J: TRBJ2-1
D: -
V: TRBV14
size: -

CDR3: CASSLRTGQGYTF
DNA: TGTGCCAGCAGTTTAAGGACAGGGCAAGGCTACACCTTC
J: TRBJ1-2
D: TRBD1
V: TRBV12-3/TRBV12-4
size: -

CDR3: CASRPTGISAEAFF
DNA: TGTGCCAGCAGACCGACAGGGATAAGTGCTGAAGCTTTCTTT
J: TRBJ1-1
D: TRBD1
V: TRBV6-5
size: -

CDR3: CASSPTSGRGRFYEQYF
DNA: TGTGCCAGCAGCCCGACTAGCGGGAGAGGACGGTTCTACGAGCAGTACTTC
J: TRBJ2-7
D: TRBD2
V: TRBV4-2
size: once

CDR3: CASSLGLAGYNEQFF
DNA: TGCGCCAGCAGCTTGGGGCTAGCGGGGTACAATGAGCAGTTCTTC
J: TRBJ2-1
D: TRBD2
V: TRBV5-1
size: -

CDR3: CASSLAMGPQNTEAFF
DNA: TGCGCCAGCAGCTTGGCGATGGGCCCTCAGAACACTGAAGCTTTCTTT
J: TRBJ1-1
D: -
V: TRBV5-1
size: -

CDR3: CASTPRAGYNIQYF
DNA: TGTGCCAGTACTCCACGCGCGGGCTATAACATTCAGTACTTC
J: TRBJ2-4
D: -
V: TRBV19
size: -

CDR3: CASSQDLLRGRETQYF
DNA: TGCGCCAGCAGCCAAGATCTTTTGAGGGGGCGGGAGACCCAGTACTTC
J: TRBJ2-5
D: TRBD1
V: TRBV4-3
size: once

CDR3: CASTESPGLGGQETQYF
DNA: TGTGCCAGCACCGAATCCCCCGGACTAGGGGGCCAAGAGACCCAGTACTTC
J: TRBJ2-5
D: -
V: TRBV2
size: -

CDR3: CASSLSSISGNTIYF
DNA: TGTGCCAGCAGTCTATCCAGTATCTCTGGAAACACCATATATTTT
J: TRBJ1-3
D: -
V: TRBV6-6
size: many

CDR3: CASSVDTGYGYTF
DNA: TGTGCCAGCAGCGTAGACACAGGCTATGGCTACACCTTC
J: TRBJ1-2
D: -
V: TRBV9
size: -

CDR3: CASSQRVPGAYNEQFF
DNA: TGTGCCAGCAGCCAACGGGTGCCTGGAGCCTACAATGAGCAGTTCTTC
J: TRBJ2-1
D: -
V: TRBV5-4
size: -

CDR3: CASTIGPRQGNEKLFF
DNA: TGCGCCAGCACCATCGGGCCCCGACAGGGTAATGAAAAACTGTTTTTT
J: TRBJ1-4
D: TRBD1
V: TRBV5-1
size: -

CDR3: CASSLAGLGRSNQPQHF
DNA: TGTGCCAGCAGCTTAGCGGGGCTCGGCAGGTCCAATCAGCCCCAGCATTTT
J: TRBJ1-5
D: -
V: TRBV7-9
size: -